One sample yielded the 25 T cell receptor beta chains listed below, sequenced in a study of cytomegalovirus exposure and HLA in healthy donors. This PCR relied on a set of 60 Vbeta primers and 13 Jbeta primers. The table came from immunoSEQ multiplex PCR; TCRdb's copy has only in-frame clones and leaves some out. Of 130,000 or so clones listed, around 9% are singletons. Sequenced material: PBMCs. The source of these receptors is a middle-aged man in good health and CMV-seronegative.

V is TRBV29-1 and J is TRBJ2-2; weak D call: TRBD1 (6 bases). This CDR3 contains 12 residues. Germline CDR1 and CDR2: SQVTM and ANQGSEA. V lost 7 bases, J lost 6 bases, and 12 bases lay in between. CDR3: CSAVRGPGELFF. The CDR3 DNA follows: TGCAGCGCAGTCAGGGGCCCCGGGGAGCTGTTTTTT.

This clone has only a few counts. The chain carries TRBV28 and TRBJ1-1; 7 bases are shared with TRBD1. The germline gives CDR1 MDHEN, CDR2 SYDVKM. Trimming at V came to 5 bases and at J to 4 bases, leaving 7 bases not matched to a gene. The CDR3 sequence is 14 residues long. The CDR3 spells CASSARTGFTEAFF. The DNA of the CDR3 is TGTGCCAGCAGTGCCCGGACAGGATTCACTGAAGCTTTCTTT.

The V and J genes are TRBV5-1 and TRBJ2-3; 10 nucleotides match TRBD2. There are 15 residues in the CDR3. Looked up from germline, CDR1 is SGHRS and CDR2 is YFSETQ. The ends lost 0 bases at V and 6 bases at J; junction bases unmatched: 4. The CDR3 spells CASSLAGTSVDTQYF. CDR3 DNA: TGCGCCAGCAGCTTGGCCGGGACTAGCGTGGATACGCAGTATTTT.

This chain links TRBV15 with TRBJ2-2; the D gene is possibly TRBD1 (5 bases). Germline CDR1 reads LNHNV; CDR2 reads YYDKDF (reference sequence). The CDR3 consists of 16 residues. V dropped 0 bases and J dropped 1 base, with 9 bases sitting between them. In DNA form, the CDR3 reads TGTGCCACCAGCAGAGATCGACAGCGGAACACCGGGGAGCTGTTTTTT. Translating gives CATSRDRQRNTGELFF.

This chain links TRBV4-3 with TRBJ1-1, with D uncertain. V was cut by 4 bases and J by 5 bases, with 11 bases left in between. The germline V gene has CDR1 LGHNA and CDR2 YSLEER. This CDR3 is built from 13 residues. CDR3 bases: TGCGCCAGCAGCCGGATCGCGGGGACTGAAGCTTTCTTT. This encodes CASSRIAGTEAFF.

This clone was observed a handful of times. The chain is built from TRBV10-3 and TRBJ2-2; no clear D gene. V gave up 7 bases and J gave up 3 bases, with 12 bases separating them. The CDR3 totals 14 residues. Germline lookup yields CDR1 ENHRY and CDR2 SYGVKD. The CDR3 bases are TGTGCCATCAATCCGGGTTCGGACACCGGGGAGCTGTTTTTT. It translates to CAINPGSDTGELFF.

This clone was counted between two and nine times. The sample contains more than one DNA sequence encoding this CDR3. This sequence joins TRBV5-1 and TRBJ1-2; possibly TRBD1 for D (5 bases). CDR1 and CDR2 (germline): SGHRS, YFSETQ. V was trimmed by 3 bases and J by 4 bases, leaving 7 bases between them. The CDR3 has 12 residues. The CDR3 nucleotides are TGCGCCAGCAGCTCCGACAGCTATGGCTACACCTTC. This translates into CASSSDSYGYTF.

In its sample, this clone was seen a few times. The chain links TRBV7-2 to TRBJ1-6; unclear D gene. The V end was cut by 0 bases, the J end by 10 bases, with 7 bases between. This CDR3 is 13 amino acids long. CDR1 is SGHTA and CDR2 is FQGNSA in the germline V gene. CDR3 sequence: CASSLAARSPLHF. CDR3 in DNA: TGTGCCAGCAGCTTAGCGGCGCGGTCACCCCTCCACTTT.

V is TRBV4-2 and J is TRBJ2-2; 8 bases map to TRBD2. With V trimmed by 4 bases and J by 4 bases, 14 bases remained unmatched. Germline lookup yields CDR1 LGHNA and CDR2 YNFKEQ. This CDR3 is built from 18 residues. The CDR3 is CASSPGIRGGPGTGELFF. The CDR3 DNA reads TGTGCCAGCAGCCCGGGGATTCGGGGGGGCCCTGGCACCGGGGAGCTGTTTTTT.

This clone appeared a few times. The genes are TRBV11-2 and TRBJ1-1, with D tentatively TRBD1 (6 bases). The CDR3 totals 15 residues. From germline, CDR1 is SGHAT and CDR2 FQNNGV. Between the trimmed V and J ends, which lost 3 bases and 2 bases, there was a span of 13 bases. The CDR3 nucleotides are TGTGCCAGCAGCTTCTCGGCAGGGGCCAACACTGAAGCTTTCTTT. Translated: CASSFSAGANTEAFF.

The chain is built from TRBV6-5 and TRBJ1-3; the match to TRBD1 covers 9 bases. There are 14 residues in the CDR3. Trimming removed 5 bases from V and 8 bases from J; junction bases left unmatched: 7. In germline, CDR1 is MNHEY, CDR2 SVGAGI. CDR3: CASSADRGADTIYF. For the CDR3, the DNA is TGTGCCAGCAGTGCCGACAGGGGGGCGGACACCATATATTTT.

The rearrangement joins TRBV5-6 to TRBJ1-5; possibly TRBD1 for D (5 bases). V was trimmed by 4 bases and J by 5 bases, leaving 16 bases between them. Per germline, CDR1 SGHDT and CDR2 YYEEEE. This CDR3 spans 15 amino acids. CDR3 coding DNA: TGTGCCAGCAGCCCATGGGGGAGGAAAGATCAGCCCCAGCATTTT. It specifies CASSPWGRKDQPQHF.

This clone has more than one count but fewer than ten. The chain has TRBV14 and TRBJ2-3; D remains unclear. Germline CDR1 and CDR2: SGHDN and FVKESK. V lost 2 bases, J lost 2 bases, and 5 bases lay in between. CDR3 length: 13 amino acids. The CDR3 coding sequence is TGTGCCAGCAGCCAATTCCTCACAGATACGCAGTATTTT. It translates to CASSQFLTDTQYF.

This clone was counted a few times. The chain has TRBV6-5 and TRBJ1-3; D ambiguous. The V gene lost 4 bases and the J gene lost 0 bases, with 10 bases spanning the gap. In germline, CDR1 is MNHEY, CDR2 SVGAGI. CDR3 length: 15 residues. CDR3 sequence: CASSSYGVSGNTIYF. CDR3 sequence (DNA): TGTGCCAGCAGTTCCTATGGTGTCTCTGGAAACACCATATATTTT.

The gene calls are TRBV5-1 and TRBJ1-2, with TRBD1 matching 9 bases. V was clipped by 3 bases and J by 8 bases; unmatched bases: 8. Germline CDR1 is SGHRS and CDR2 is YFSETQ. This CDR3 has 14 amino acids. CDR3 loop: CASSSGQGRGGYTF. The CDR3 nucleotides read TGCGCCAGCAGCTCCGGACAGGGGAGGGGCGGCTACACCTTC.

This clone was detected a few times. The genes are TRBV10-3 and TRBJ1-2; 7 nucleotides match TRBD1. Trimming cost V 8 bases and J 8 bases; bases outside gene matches: 8. This CDR3 has 12 residues. Germline V CDR1 and CDR2: ENHRY, SYGVKD. CDR3 protein: CAIYTGVKGYTF. The CDR3 DNA sequence: TGTGCCATCTATACAGGGGTTAAAGGCTACACCTTC.

The CDR3 DNA reads TGTGCCAGCAGCTTAGACCGGGGTGGTCATGCAGATACGCAGTATTTT. Translating it yields CASSLDRGGHADTQYF. The chain combines TRBV13 with TRBJ2-3; weak D call: TRBD2 (5 bases). The V gene's germline CDR1 is PRHDT and CDR2 FYEKMQ (reference sequence). With 1 base removed from V and 4 bases from J, the gap between germline ends came to 15 bases. This CDR3 spans 16 amino acids.

This clone was picked up a small number of times. The chain has TRBV6-5 and TRBJ1-2; 11 bases are shared with TRBD1. V gave up 5 bases and J gave up 8 bases; unmatched junction bases: 4. Germline-derived CDR1 and CDR2 are MNHEY and SVGAGI. The CDR3 is made up of 13 amino acids. CDR3 coding DNA: TGTGCCAGCAGTCGCGGGACAGGGGGAGGCTACACCTTC. It codes for CASSRGTGGGYTF.

This clone was seen only a few times. This chain uses TRBV28 with TRBJ1-3; D may be TRBD1 (6 bases). The CDR3 sequence is 16 residues long. Germline CDR1 is MDHEN and CDR2 is SYDVKM. V dropped 0 bases and J dropped 0 bases, with 9 bases sitting between them. CDR3 residues: CASSLWGALSGNTIYF. The CDR3 DNA reads as TGTGCCAGCAGTTTATGGGGGGCCCTCTCTGGAAACACCATATATTTT.

The gene calls are TRBV7-2 and TRBJ1-4; D is unclear. This CDR3 contains 15 residues. Germline loops: CDR1 SGHTA, CDR2 FQGNSA. V lost 5 bases, J lost 0 bases, and 10 bases lay in between. Here the CDR3 DNA reads TGTGCCAGCAGCCCAGAACCTGCAACTAATGAAAAACTGTTTTTT. Its translation is CASSPEPATNEKLFF.

This clone was seen more than once but under ten times. This sequence joins TRBV19 and TRBJ1-1; D not certain. This CDR3 contains 11 residues. The V gene's germline CDR1 is LNHDA and CDR2 SQIVND (reference sequence). V dropped 4 bases and J dropped 11 bases, with 11 bases sitting between them. CDR3 amino acids: CASSTVYGAFF. DNA of the CDR3: TGTGCCAGTAGTACGGTTTACGGGGCTTTCTTT. Based on the CDR3 plus reference TRBV19 and TRBJ1-1, the full variable domain is DGGITQSPKYLFRKEGQNVTLSCEQNLNHDAMYWYRQDPGQGLRLIYYSQIVNDFQKGDIAEGYSVSREKKESFPLTVTSAQKNPTAFYLCASSTVYGAFFGQGTRLTVV.

This chain links TRBV21-1 with TRBJ2-5; the table calls TRBD2, which could not be checked here. The J call may be incorrect, as the DNA end agrees better with TRBJ2-7. TRBV21-1 is deemed a pseudogene. This CDR3 has 16 residues. The CDR3 here is CASSKEEGATIYEQYF. CDR3 sequence (DNA): TGTGCCAGCAGCAAAGAGGAGGGTGCGACCATTTACGAGCAGTACTTC.

This chain uses TRBV5-4 with TRBJ2-5; 10 bases line up with TRBD2. Per the germline V gene, CDR1 is SGHNT and CDR2 is YYREEE (reference sequence). V shed 0 bases and J 4 bases; nucleotides not matched to a gene: 0. CDR3 length equals 14 residues. This CDR3 is CASSLASGGETQYF. The CDR3 DNA is TGTGCCAGCAGCTTGGCTAGCGGGGGAGAGACCCAGTACTTC.

This clone was recorded a few times. The J gene is TRBJ2-3, the V gene TRBV27; D is unclear. The V gene's germline CDR1 is MNHEY and CDR2 SMNVEV (reference sequence). The CDR3 extends over 15 amino acids. V was trimmed by 3 bases and J by 0 bases, leaving 10 bases between them. The chain's CDR3 is CASSFLSSSTDTQYF. The DNA of the CDR3 is TGTGCCAGCAGTTTTCTATCTTCTAGCACAGATACGCAGTATTTT.

This chain uses TRBV10-3 with TRBJ1-2; D is ambiguous. The CDR3 is 13 residues long. Germline assignment: CDR1 ENHRY and CDR2 SYGVKD. Deletions cut 4 bases from V and 4 bases from J, with 10 bases between. CDR3 amino acids: CAISGGQIYGYTF. The CDR3 coding sequence is TGTGCCATCAGTGGAGGGCAGATCTATGGCTACACCTTC.